The clone carrying this TCR beta chain was picked up one time. This record comes from a study of shared clonotypes between healthy human individuals. Generated by immunoSEQ multiplex PCR, the TCRdb table keeps only in-frame clones and is missing some. The sample consists of approximately 110,000 clones, less than 75% of them appearing once. Germline CDR1 and CDR2: MGHRA and YSYEKL. V was pared by 3 bases and J by 7 bases, with 6 bases of the junction left unmatched. CDR3 length equals 14 residues. This chain links TRBV4-1 with TRBJ2-1, with 7 bases that match TRBD2. This clonotype was sampled from a woman in her thirties in good health. The sequenced sample consisted of memory CD8+ T cells sorted from blood. Subset meaning: CD45RO+ cells pooled with CCR7-negative TemRA cells. The CDR3 region is CASSHAGDSNEQFF. For the CDR3, the DNA is TGCGCCAGCAGCCACGCGGGAGATTCGAATGAGCAGTTCTTC.